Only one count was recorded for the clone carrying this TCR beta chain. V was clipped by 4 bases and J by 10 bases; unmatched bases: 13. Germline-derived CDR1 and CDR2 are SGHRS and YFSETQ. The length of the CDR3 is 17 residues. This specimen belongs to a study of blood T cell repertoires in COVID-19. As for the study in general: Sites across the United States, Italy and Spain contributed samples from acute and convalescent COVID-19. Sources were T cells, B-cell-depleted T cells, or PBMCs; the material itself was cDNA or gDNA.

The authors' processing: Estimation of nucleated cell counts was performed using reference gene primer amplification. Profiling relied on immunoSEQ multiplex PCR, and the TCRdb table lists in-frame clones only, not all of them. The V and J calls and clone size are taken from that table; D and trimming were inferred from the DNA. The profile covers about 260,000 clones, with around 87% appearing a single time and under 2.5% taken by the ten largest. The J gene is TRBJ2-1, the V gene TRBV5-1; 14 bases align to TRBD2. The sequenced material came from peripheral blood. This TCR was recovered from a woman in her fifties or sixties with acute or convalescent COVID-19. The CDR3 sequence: CASSPGGTSGSVGEQFF. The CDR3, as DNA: TGCGCCAGCAGCCCCGGCGGGACTAGCGGGAGCGTAGGGGAGCAGTTCTTC.